This TCR beta chain was recovered during a study of blood T cell repertoires in COVID-19. Looking at the study overall: COVID-19 samples, acute and convalescent, were from the United States, Italy and Spain.

CDR3 length: 18 amino acids. The V segment lost 3 bases and the J segment 0 bases; nucleotides outside the gene matches: 2. Germline V gives CDR1 SGHVS, CDR2 FQNEAQ. Repertoires were generated with immunoSEQ multiplex PCR, while TCRdb's copy carries only in-frame clones and drops some. The table lists 45,000 to 50,000 clones, 83% of them singletons. The sequencing sample was made of peripheral blood. The origin of this receptor is a man older than 75 in a cohort sampled during active COVID-19. The V call is TRBV7-8, the J call TRBJ2-2, with 15 bases that match TRBD2. The CDR3 DNA follows: TGTGCCAGCAGCTTTAGGACTAGCGGGAGGGCGAACACCGGGGAGCTGTTTTTT. Protein product: CASSFRTSGRANTGELFF.